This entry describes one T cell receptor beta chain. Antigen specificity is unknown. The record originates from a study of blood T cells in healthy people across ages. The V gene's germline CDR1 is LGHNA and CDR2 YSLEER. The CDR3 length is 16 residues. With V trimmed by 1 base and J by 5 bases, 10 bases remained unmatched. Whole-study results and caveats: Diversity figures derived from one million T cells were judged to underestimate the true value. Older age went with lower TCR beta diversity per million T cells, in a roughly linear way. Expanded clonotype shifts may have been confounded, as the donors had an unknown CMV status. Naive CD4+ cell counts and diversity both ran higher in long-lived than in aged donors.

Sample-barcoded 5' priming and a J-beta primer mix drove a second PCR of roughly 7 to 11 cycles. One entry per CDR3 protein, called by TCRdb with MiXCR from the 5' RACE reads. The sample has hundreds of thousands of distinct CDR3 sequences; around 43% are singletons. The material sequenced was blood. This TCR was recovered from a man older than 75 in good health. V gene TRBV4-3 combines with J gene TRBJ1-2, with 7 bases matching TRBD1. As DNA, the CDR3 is TGCGCCAGCAGCCAAGTGAAAACAGGGGCGGCGTATGGCTACACCTTC. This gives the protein CASSQVKTGAAYGYTF.